These 9 T cell receptor beta chains came from one sample sequenced in a study of blood T cell repertoires in COVID-19. Some clones are missing from TCRdb's copy, which holds only in-frame ones; the method was immunoSEQ multiplex PCR. The profile shows about 220,000 clones, around four fifths of them singletons. What was sequenced was PBMCs or T cells enriched from blood (not recorded which). The receptors shown here come from a woman in her 40s who had been exposed to COVID-19.

The chain carries TRBV25-1 and TRBJ2-5; unclear D gene. Germline lookup yields CDR1 MGHDK and CDR2 SYGVNS. V dropped 8 bases and J dropped 1 base, with 8 bases sitting between them. The CDR3 covers 12 residues. CDR3 nucleotides: TGTGCCAGCGGCTTCAGCCAAGAGACCCAGTACTTC. Its translation: CASGFSQETQYF.

The count of this clone is one. This chain links TRBV27 with TRBJ1-2; 9 bases line up with TRBD1. The ends lost 7 bases at V and 2 bases at J; junction bases unmatched: 2. Germline V CDR1 and CDR2: MNHEY, SMNVEV (reference sequence). CDR3 length equals 13 residues. The CDR3 nucleotides read TGTGCCAGCACGGGGACAGGGAACTATGGCTACACCTTC. This codes for CASTGTGNYGYTF.

V gene TRBV19 combines with J gene TRBJ1-5; TRBD1 matches at 7 bases. The CDR3 loop spans 12 amino acids. In germline, CDR1 is LNHDA, CDR2 SQIVND (reference sequence). V lost 10 bases, J lost 4 bases, and 4 bases stayed unmatched. CDR3 sequence (DNA): TGTGCCACACACAGGGGTAATCAGCCCCAGCATTTT. Its translation: CATHRGNQPQHF.

V is TRBV9 and J is TRBJ1-5; TRBD1 agrees at 8 bases. From germline, CDR1 is SGDLS and CDR2 YYNGEE. Trimming took 4 bases from V and 0 from J; bases not matched to a gene: 3. This CDR3 region has 15 residues. The DNA of the CDR3 is TGTGCCAGCAGCTTGACAGGGGCTAGCAATCAGCCCCAGCATTTT. Its protein is CASSLTGASNQPQHF. The complete variable domain, with remaining parts taken from reference TRBV9 and TRBJ1-5, reads DSGVTQTPKHLITATGQRVTLRCSPRSGDLSVYWYQQSLDQGLQFLIQYYNGEERAKGNILERFSAQQFPDLHSELNLSSLELGDSALYFCASSLTGASNQPQHFGDGTRLSIL.

The genes are TRBV9 and TRBJ2-1; 7 bases map to TRBD1. The germline gives CDR1 SGDLS, CDR2 YYNGEE. This CDR3 is 15 amino acids long. V was pared by 6 bases and J by 5 bases, with 11 bases of the junction left unmatched. The CDR3 loop reads CASTIDRVPNNEQFF. DNA for the CDR3: TGTGCCAGCACCATTGACAGGGTCCCAAACAATGAGCAGTTCTTC.

The V call is TRBV9, the J call TRBJ1-4; weak D call: TRBD1 (6 bases). The ends were cut back, 0 bases at V and 3 bases at J, with 9 bases in the middle. Per the germline V gene, CDR1 is SGDLS and CDR2 is YYNGEE. The CDR3 loop spans 15 amino acids. CDR3 DNA sequence: TGTGCCAGCAGCGTAGCGGACAGCCCTAATGAAAAACTGTTTTTT. Encoded protein: CASSVADSPNEKLFF. The full variable domain, rest sourced from reference TRBV9 and TRBJ1-4, is DSGVTQTPKHLITATGQRVTLRCSPRSGDLSVYWYQQSLDQGLQFLIQYYNGEERAKGNILERFSAQQFPDLHSELNLSSLELGDSALYFCASSVADSPNEKLFFGSGTQLSVL.

This sequence joins TRBV15 and TRBJ1-5; D call uncertain. The CDR3 contains 13 residues. Germline assignment: CDR1 LNHNV and CDR2 YYDKDF (reference sequence). Trimming pared 3 bases from V and 1 base from J, leaving 4 bases between. The CDR3 loop reads CATSSTSNQPQHF. For the CDR3, the DNA is TGTGCCACCAGCAGCACAAGCAATCAGCCCCAGCATTTT.

The V and J genes are TRBV18 and TRBJ2-6, with TRBD1 matching over 7 bases. With 2 bases clipped from V and 4 bases from J, the junction kept 8 bases outside the gene matches. The CDR3 sequence is 17 residues long. Germline CDR1 KGHSH, CDR2 LQKENI. The CDR3 nucleotides read TGTGCCAGCTCACCATTTACGACAGGGTCCGGGGCCAACGTCCTGACTTTC. Protein sequence: CASSPFTTGSGANVLTF.

The chain uses TRBV2 and TRBJ1-1, with D possibly matching TRBD1 (5 bases). In germline, CDR1 is SNHLY, CDR2 FYNNEI. Trimming pared 6 bases from V and 0 bases from J, leaving 11 bases between. The CDR3 totals 14 residues. Written as DNA, the CDR3 is TGTGCCAGCAGGGGGGGACGGATGAACACTGAAGCTTTCTTT. Protein product: CASRGGRMNTEAFF.